The clone carrying this T cell receptor beta chain was detected a few times. Antigen specificity is unknown. The DNA is left out, because the CDR3 cannot be placed on it with certainty; the CDR3 is given as TCRdb lists it. A total of 11 residues make up the CDR3, ends included. Germline assignment: CDR1 GTSNPN and CDR2 SVGIG (reference sequence). The source of the sample is a study of beta chain features in type 1 diabetes. Study details: Across the samples, roughly 98 million sorted cells were examined in total.

The entirety of the isolated RNA underwent reverse transcription, so expressed TCRB transcripts were sequenced. The protocol was immunoSEQ multiplex PCR, while the TCRdb copy is restricted to in-frame clones and leaves out a portion. The table shows 200,000 to 250,000 clones, with more than 11% occurring only once. Findings and caveats of the study: In all four CD4+ subsets, TCRB CDR3 length was significantly, moderately reduced in type 1 diabetes.

The sample taken for sequencing was naive CD4+ T cells from blood. V usage is TRBV30 and J usage is TRBJ1-2; the table's D call, TRBD1, was not checked against the DNA. The source is a man younger than 40 with type 1 diabetes. CDR3 loop: CAWSVGQGSTF.